These 5 T cell receptor beta chains came from one sample sequenced in a study of T cells in Graves' hyperthyroidism and ophthalmopathy. TCR beta CDR3 sequences were amplified from RNA transcripts. First-round RT-PCR targeting the TCR CDR3 was performed with the HTBI primer set. TCRdb fed the multiplex PCR reads into MiXCR, producing one record per CDR3 protein. The sample lists fewer than 450,000 distinct CDR3 sequences, about 18% occurring once. Sequencing input: blood. Receptors were obtained from a young woman with Graves' hyperthyroidism that later progressed to Graves' ophthalmopathy.

CDR3 nucleotide sequence: TGTGCCAGCAGCCGGAGGGGGGAGGCACAATACGAGCAGTACTTC. It codes for CASSRRGEAQYEQYF. The gene calls are TRBV14 and TRBJ2-7; D tentatively fits TRBD1 or TRBD2 (6 bases each). In germline, CDR1 is SGHDN, CDR2 FVKESK. Deletions cut 4 bases from V and 4 bases from J, with 17 bases between. The CDR3 has 15 residues. Supplemented by reference TRBV14 and TRBJ2-7, the full variable domain reads EAGVTQFPSHSVIEKGQTVTLRCDPISGHDNLYWYRRVMGKEIKFLLHFVKESKQDESGMPNNRFLAERTGGTYSTLKVQPAELEDSGVYFCASSRRGEAQYEQYFGPGTRLTVT.

This clonotype appeared a single time. The chain has TRBV19 and TRBJ1-2, with 7 bases matching TRBD1. This CDR3 comprises 15 residues. Per germline, CDR1 LNHDA and CDR2 SQIVND (reference sequence). Trimming took 7 bases from V and 4 from J; bases not matched to a gene: 12. The CDR3 bases are TGTGCCAGTACCCGGGACAGCTCCGACCTCTATGGCTACACCTTC. Its protein product is CASTRDSSDLYGYTF.

This clonotype was seen ten or more times. The chain combines TRBV10-3 with TRBJ2-1; TRBD2 aligns across 15 bases. The CDR3 extends over 16 amino acids. Germline CDR1 ENHRY, CDR2 SYGVKD. The V and J ends lost 2 bases and 6 bases, in that order; junction bases with no gene match: 2. CDR3: CAISEGLAGGINEQFF. DNA of the CDR3: TGTGCCATCAGTGAGGGACTAGCGGGAGGGATCAATGAGCAGTTCTTC.

This clonotype was picked up many times. The chain has TRBV20-1 and TRBJ1-5; 7 bases match TRBD1. The CDR3 has 16 amino acids. Germline CDR1 and CDR2: DFQATT and SNEGSKA (reference sequence). With V trimmed by 3 bases and J by 1 base, 9 bases remained unmatched. The CDR3 here is CSARAPTGSSNQPQHF. Written as DNA, the CDR3 is TGCAGTGCTAGGGCCCCGACAGGGTCGAGCAATCAGCCCCAGCATTTT.

The table lists this clonotype with a few counts. The genes are TRBV4-1 and TRBJ2-2, with D unclear. Between the trimmed V and J ends, which lost 5 bases and 8 bases, there was a span of 12 bases. The CDR3 totals 13 residues. Germline loops: CDR1 MGHRA, CDR2 YSYEKL. The chain's CDR3 is CASSERVGGELFF. The CDR3 bases are TGCGCCAGCAGCGAACGGGTGGGGGGGGAGCTGTTTTTT.